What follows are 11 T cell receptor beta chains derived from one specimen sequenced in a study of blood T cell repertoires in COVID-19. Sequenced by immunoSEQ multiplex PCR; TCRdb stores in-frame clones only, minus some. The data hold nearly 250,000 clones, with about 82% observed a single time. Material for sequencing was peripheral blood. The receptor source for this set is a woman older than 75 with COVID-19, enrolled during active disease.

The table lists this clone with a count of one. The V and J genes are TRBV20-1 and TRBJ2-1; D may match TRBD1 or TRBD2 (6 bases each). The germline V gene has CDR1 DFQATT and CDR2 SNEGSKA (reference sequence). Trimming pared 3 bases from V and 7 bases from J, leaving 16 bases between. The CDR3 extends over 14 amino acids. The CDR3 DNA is TGCAGTGCTAGTGGGGGGCAGGTAGGGAATGAGCAGTTCTTC. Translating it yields CSASGGQVGNEQFF.

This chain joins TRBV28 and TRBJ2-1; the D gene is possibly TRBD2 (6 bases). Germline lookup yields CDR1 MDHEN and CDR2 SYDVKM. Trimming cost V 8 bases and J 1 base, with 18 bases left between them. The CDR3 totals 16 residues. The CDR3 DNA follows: TGTGCCAGCCCCCCATCGGGGGTTCCTTCCTACAATGAGCAGTTCTTC. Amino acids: CASPPSGVPSYNEQFF.

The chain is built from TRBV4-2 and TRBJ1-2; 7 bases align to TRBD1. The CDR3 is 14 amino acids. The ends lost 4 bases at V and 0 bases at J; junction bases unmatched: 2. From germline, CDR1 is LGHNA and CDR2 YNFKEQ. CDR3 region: CASSRGTANYGYTF. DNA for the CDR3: TGTGCCAGCAGCCGCGGGACAGCTAACTATGGCTACACCTTC.

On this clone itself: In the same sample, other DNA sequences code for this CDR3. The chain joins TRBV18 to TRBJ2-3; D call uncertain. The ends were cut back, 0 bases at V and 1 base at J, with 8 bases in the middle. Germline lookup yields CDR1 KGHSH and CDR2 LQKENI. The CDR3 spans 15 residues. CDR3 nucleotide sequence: TGTGCCAGCTCACCACCGTCCCGGGGCACAGATACGCAGTATTTT. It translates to CASSPPSRGTDTQYF.

The CDR3 DNA follows: TGTGCCATCAGTGGCGCGGGGGGCACTGAAGCTTTCTTT. Residues: CAISGAGGTEAFF. The V call is TRBV10-3, the J call TRBJ1-1; possible D gene TRBD1, 5 bases. Per germline, CDR1 ENHRY and CDR2 SYGVKD. With 4 bases removed from V and 4 bases from J, the gap between germline ends came to 10 bases. This CDR3 region has 13 residues.

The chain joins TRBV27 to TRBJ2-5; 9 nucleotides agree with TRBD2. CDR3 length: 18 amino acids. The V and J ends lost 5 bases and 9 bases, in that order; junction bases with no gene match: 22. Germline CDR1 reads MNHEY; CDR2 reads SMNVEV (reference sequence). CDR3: CASSPILPASGALGAQYF. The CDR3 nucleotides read TGTGCCAGCAGTCCGATACTACCTGCTAGCGGGGCCCTAGGGGCCCAGTACTTC.

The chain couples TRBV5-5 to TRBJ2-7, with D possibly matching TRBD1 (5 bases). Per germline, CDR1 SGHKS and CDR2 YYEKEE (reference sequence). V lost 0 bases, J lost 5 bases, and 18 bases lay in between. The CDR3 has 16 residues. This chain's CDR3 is CASSLGVGKGLDEQYF. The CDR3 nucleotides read TGTGCCAGCAGCTTGGGGGTGGGAAAGGGGCTGGACGAGCAGTACTTC.

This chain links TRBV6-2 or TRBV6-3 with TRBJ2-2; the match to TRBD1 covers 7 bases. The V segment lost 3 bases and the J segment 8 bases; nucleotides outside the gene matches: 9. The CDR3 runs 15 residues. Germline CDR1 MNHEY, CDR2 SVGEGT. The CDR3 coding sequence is TGTGCCAGCAGTTATCCCGGACAGGCCGAGGGGGAGCTGTTTTTT. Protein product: CASSYPGQAEGELFF.

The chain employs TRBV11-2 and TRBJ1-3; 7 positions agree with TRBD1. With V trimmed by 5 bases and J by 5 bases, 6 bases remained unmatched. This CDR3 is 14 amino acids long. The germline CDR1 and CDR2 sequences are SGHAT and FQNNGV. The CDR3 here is CASSTLTGRNTIYF. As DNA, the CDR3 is TGTGCCAGCAGCACTTTGACAGGGAGAAACACCATATATTTT.

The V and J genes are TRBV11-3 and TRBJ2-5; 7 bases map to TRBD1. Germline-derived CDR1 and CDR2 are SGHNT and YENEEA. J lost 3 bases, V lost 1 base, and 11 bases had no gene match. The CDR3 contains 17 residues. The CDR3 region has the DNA TGTGCCAGCAGCTTAGGGGCATTGACAGGGACCAAAGAGACCCAGTACTTC. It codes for CASSLGALTGTKETQYF.

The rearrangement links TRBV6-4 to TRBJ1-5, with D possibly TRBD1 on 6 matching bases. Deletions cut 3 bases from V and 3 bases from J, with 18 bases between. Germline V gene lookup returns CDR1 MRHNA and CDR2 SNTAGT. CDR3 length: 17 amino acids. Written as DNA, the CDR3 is TGTGCCAGCAGTGAAACAGGGCCAGGGGTTGACAATCAGCCCCAGCATTTT. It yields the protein CASSETGPGVDNQPQHF.